This is a list of T cell receptor beta chains from one sample in a study of blood T cell repertoires in COVID-19. Measured with immunoSEQ multiplex PCR; TCRdb has only the in-frame clones, and not every one. The sample has roughly 110,000 clones, 88% seen once. Sequenced sample: peripheral blood. The origin of the receptors is a woman in her 70s who had recovered from COVID-19. Both conserved end residues are part of each CDR3.

j_call v_call cdr3_aa
TRBJ1-5 TRBV12-3/TRBV12-4 CASSLTEYQPQHF
TRBJ2-7 TRBV6-2/TRBV6-3 CASSQRGGAGYEQYF
TRBJ2-5 TRBV7-6 CASSRRGFGGGQETQYF
TRBJ1-2 TRBV30 CAWSVQANYGYTF
TRBJ2-1 TRBV6-1 CSERGDPYNEQFF
TRBJ1-5 TRBV6-9 CAIQGLGQPQHF
TRBJ1-2 TRBV5-6 CASSATLQGVDGYTF
TRBJ2-1 TRBV28 CASSPWSGRDDEQFF
TRBJ2-5 TRBV5-1 CASSFYQETQYF
TRBJ2-2 TRBV7-2 CASSLVVSGELFF
TRBJ2-7 TRBV3-1/TRBV3-2 CASSQDPREGTSYEQYF
TRBJ1-2 TRBV4-2 CASSQNPQGDGYTF
TRBJ2-3 TRBV3-1/TRBV3-2 CASLGQTTIWHF
TRBJ2-5 TRBV30 CAWSPDRETQYF
TRBJ1-5 TRBV28 CASSLGGPNQPQHF
TRBJ2-2 TRBV19 CASSIRLAGVLRGHRELFF
TRBJ1-6 TRBV5-6 CASSDGHLYSPLHF
TRBJ1-2 TRBV18 CASSSPGQGGYGYTF
TRBJ1-2 TRBV7-9 CASSRRGGYGYTF
TRBJ1-2 TRBV19 CASPAAGGVYTF
TRBJ2-1 TRBV9 CASSVGVPSAGEQFF
TRBJ2-7 TRBV6-5 CASRSPGQGNEQYF
TRBJ2-7 TRBV3-1/TRBV3-2 CASSRLAKNYEQYF
TRBJ1-5 TRBV29-1 CSVGTGGQPQHF
TRBJ1-4 TRBV7-9 CASSSDRVFANEKLFF
TRBJ2-6 TRBV18 CASSPQQTGGASGANVLTF
TRBJ2-3 TRBV15 CATSRDQGLAGGSDTQYF
TRBJ1-3 TRBV10-3 CAISGTGLGNTIYF
TRBJ1-5 TRBV4-1 CASSHGQYSNQPQHF
TRBJ2-3 TRBV7-3 CASSSSSTDTQYF
TRBJ2-7 TRBV10-3 CAISSSGSSYEQYF
TRBJ1-2 TRBV28 CASSRGAQANYGYTF
TRBJ2-3 TRBV10-3 CAISESGTSGGPRDTQYF
TRBJ2-7 TRBV23-1 CASSRGALYEQYF
TRBJ1-1 TRBV18 CASSPPGQSIDTEAFF
TRBJ2-3 TRBV7-2 CASSSAQGAPTQYF
TRBJ2-7 TRBV7-2 CASSLSHFYEQYF
TRBJ2-7 TRBV7-9 CASSPNSNPMSYEQYF
TRBJ2-6 TRBV3-1/TRBV3-2 CASRASGANVLTF
TRBJ2-7 TRBV30 CAGDRGGYEQYF
TRBJ1-1 TRBV29-1 CSVERGTVNTEAFF
TRBJ2-1 TRBV6-6 CASSRAGTSIYNEQFF
TRBJ2-5 TRBV29-1 CSVETGGQETQYF
TRBJ1-3 TRBV7-2 CASSRSSGNTIYF
TRBJ1-1 TRBV7-9 CASSLAEGTEAFF
TRBJ1-3 TRBV3-1/TRBV3-2 CASSPASGRVSGNTIYF
TRBJ1-3 TRBV30 CAWNNGLGSGNTIYF
TRBJ1-2 TRBV28 CASSLVQGYGYTF
TRBJ2-7 TRBV6-6 CASRPWGGEQYF
TRBJ1-2 TRBV28 CASSSSGGLKGYTF
TRBJ2-7 TRBV30 CAWSPSRTGASYEQYF
TRBJ1-2 TRBV3-1/TRBV3-2 CASSRRGGIASNYGYTF
TRBJ2-7 TRBV19 CASSIQWGGEQYF